This record looks at one T cell receptor (beta chain) sequence and its context. Its antigen is still unknown. These data are taken from a study of cytomegalovirus exposure and HLA in healthy donors. Study-wide results and caveats: After further analysis at a later stage, some 15,000 TCR beta sequences were associated with HLA alleles at 0.05 false discovery rate.

Primers for the PCR totalled 60 Vbeta and 13 Jbeta. Produced via immunoSEQ multiplex PCR; TCRdb's table is partial and in-frame only. This sample has roughly 120,000 clones, with roughly 70% found just once. V was clipped by 3 bases and J by 3 bases, with 9 bases between them. CDR1 and CDR2 from the germline V gene are SGHTS and YDEGEE. The CDR3 runs to 14 residues. Specimen: PBMCs. This TCR was recovered from a woman aged 40 to 50 in good health and CMV-seronegative. V and J are TRBV5-8 and TRBJ1-4; perhaps TRBD1 as D (6 bases). The CDR3 DNA is TGTGCCAGCAGCTATAGACAGGCTAATGAAAAACTGTTTTTT. Protein product: CASSYRQANEKLFF.